This T cell receptor beta chain was observed in a study of T cells expressing NK-cell markers. 5'RACE template switching with UMIs generated TCR beta cDNA. Reprocessing the 5' RACE reads, TCRdb reports a single entry for every CDR3 protein and omits DNA. Found here are about 460,000 distinct CDR3 sequences; the top ten clones hold over 1.1%. The CDR3 is 15 residues long. Germline V gene data show CDR1 as SGDLS and CDR2 as YYNGEE. J is TRBJ1-2 and V is TRBV9; as DNA is missing, the TRBD1 call by TCRdb cannot be tested. The sequenced material came from blood T cells: a sorted CD56 or NKG2C T cell subset, CD4+ or CD8+ T cells, or bulk PBMC T cells (not recorded which). The sequence was collected from a woman between 45 and 65 years old in good health. The chain's CDR3 is CASSVASGGNYGYTF.